These 20 T cell receptor beta chains were all obtained from the same sample, sequenced in a study of cytomegalovirus exposure and HLA in healthy donors. Researchers ran the PCR with 60 Vbeta and 13 Jbeta primers. TCRdb keeps only in-frame clones here, not all; method: immunoSEQ multiplex PCR. This sample's table has about 140,000 clones. The specimen was PBMCs. These receptors all come from a male donor in good health and CMV-seronegative.

The rearrangement joins TRBV2 to TRBJ1-1; D perhaps matches TRBD1 (5 bases). Trimming removed 1 base at V and 4 bases at J, with 10 bases between. Germline V CDR1 and CDR2: SNHLY, FYNNEI. CDR3 length: 14 amino acids. DNA for the CDR3: TGTGCCAGCAGTGAAGGGCCTAGGGGCACTGAAGCTTTCTTT. It yields the protein CASSEGPRGTEAFF.

The V and J genes are TRBV5-1 and TRBJ1-1; the D is unclear. The CDR3 consists of 14 residues. Germline values: CDR1 SGHRS, CDR2 YFSETQ. Trimming cost V 4 bases and J 4 bases, with 14 bases left between them. Here the CDR3 reads CASSPPGGSTEAFF. DNA of the CDR3: TGCGCCAGCAGCCCCCCCGGAGGGAGCACTGAAGCTTTCTTT.

The chain recombines TRBV7-9 with TRBJ1-2; 7 nucleotides match TRBD1. V was pared by 5 bases and J by 4 bases, with 10 bases of the junction left unmatched. Germline values: CDR1 SEHNR, CDR2 FQNEAQ (reference sequence). The CDR3 consists of 15 residues. The CDR3: CASSTSGTAFYGYTF. CDR3 bases: TGTGCCAGCAGCACATCCGGGACAGCCTTCTATGGCTACACCTTC.

The CDR3 region is CASSLVGGDYGYTF. The DNA for the CDR3 is TGTGCCAGCAGCTTGGTAGGGGGCGACTATGGCTACACCTTC. This rearrangement joins TRBV5-6 to TRBJ1-2; 7 bases fit TRBD1. This CDR3 is 14 amino acids long. Germline loops: CDR1 SGHDT, CDR2 YYEEEE. V shed 0 bases and J 3 bases; nucleotides not matched to a gene: 2.

V usage is TRBV19 and J usage is TRBJ2-1; D may be TRBD2 (7 bases). Trimming pared 6 bases from V and 5 bases from J, leaving 20 bases between. The CDR3 consists of 16 residues. The germline CDR1 and CDR2 sequences are LNHDA and SQIVND (reference sequence). DNA of the CDR3: TGTGCCAGTAGGACTACCTCTAACGGGGGGCACAATGAGCAGTTCTTC. It specifies CASRTTSNGGHNEQFF.

The chain employs TRBV18 and TRBJ1-1, with D possibly TRBD1 on 6 matching bases. The CDR3 sequence is 16 residues long. The germline V gene encodes CDR1 KGHSH and CDR2 LQKENI. Trimming took 0 bases from V and 0 from J, leaving 11 bases between them. CDR3 in DNA: TGTGCCAGCTCACCACCCCACAGGGCGATGAACACTGAAGCTTTCTTT. The encoded protein is CASSPPHRAMNTEAFF.

V and J are TRBV5-5 and TRBJ1-2; TRBD1 matches 8 bases. The CDR3 loop spans 16 amino acids. From germline, CDR1 is SGHKS and CDR2 YYEKEE (reference sequence). Trimming removed 4 bases from V and 0 bases from J; junction bases left unmatched: 8. The CDR3 nucleotides are TGTGCCAGCAGCCTTGGGACAGGCGTTACTAACTATGGCTACACCTTC. The encoded protein is CASSLGTGVTNYGYTF.

This chain joins TRBV30 and TRBJ2-5, with 7 bases aligning to TRBD1. With 4 bases clipped from V and 5 bases from J, the junction kept 4 bases outside the gene matches. The CDR3 consists of 12 residues. The germline CDR1 and CDR2 sequences are GTSNPN and SVGIG (reference sequence). The CDR3 loop reads CAWNRGLETQYF. CDR3 nucleotides: TGTGCCTGGAACAGGGGTTTGGAGACCCAGTACTTC.

The chain recombines TRBV5-4 with TRBJ2-7; 9 nucleotides line up with TRBD1. Trimming removed 4 bases from V and 3 bases from J; junction bases left unmatched: 5. Per germline, CDR1 SGHNT and CDR2 YYREEE (reference sequence). The CDR3 loop spans 14 amino acids. Here the CDR3 reads CASSPGQGFYEQYF. For the CDR3, the DNA is TGTGCCAGCAGCCCGGGACAGGGATTCTACGAGCAGTACTTC.

J is TRBJ2-7 and V is TRBV19; 9 nucleotides align to TRBD2. The CDR3 sequence is 16 residues long. Germline assignment: CDR1 LNHDA and CDR2 SQIVND (reference sequence). J lost 0 bases, V lost 5 bases, and 8 bases had no gene match. CDR3 region: CASSAGLALISYEQYF. The DNA of the CDR3 is TGTGCCAGTAGTGCCGGACTAGCGTTAATCTCCTACGAGCAGTACTTC.

The gene calls are TRBV6-5 and TRBJ2-5; TRBD2 agrees at 8 bases. The CDR3 has 15 residues. V lost 5 bases and J lost 4; bases outside the gene matches: 9. The germline CDR1 and CDR2 sequences are MNHEY and SVGAGI. The CDR3 nucleotides read TGTGCCAGCAGTACCATTTCGGGAGGGACAGAGACCCAGTACTTC. Its protein is CASSTISGGTETQYF.

The chain has TRBV5-5 and TRBJ2-1; TRBD2 might be the D (6 bases). Germline CDR1 is SGHKS and CDR2 is YYEKEE (reference sequence). The CDR3 consists of 16 residues. Trimming pared 4 bases from V and 0 bases from J, leaving 14 bases between. CDR3 sequence reads: CASSPGLDASYNEQFF. The DNA of the CDR3 is TGTGCCAGCAGCCCGGGACTCGACGCCTCCTACAATGAGCAGTTCTTC. Complete variable domain (other parts from reference TRBV5-5 and TRBJ2-1): DAGVTQSPTHLIKTRGQQVTLRCSPISGHKSVSWYQQVLGQGPQFIFQYYEKEERGRGNFPDRFSARQFPNYSSELNVNALLLGDSALYLCASSPGLDASYNEQFFGPGTRLTVL.

This chain uses TRBV6-5 with TRBJ1-1, with TRBD1 as a possible D gene (6 bases). CDR3 length: 16 residues. From germline, CDR1 is MNHEY and CDR2 SVGAGI. V was pared by 4 bases and J by 6 bases, with 21 bases between. CDR3 in DNA: TGTGCCAGCAGTTCCCCGGGACACATGGGGTTAGCTGAAGCTTTCTTT. Translated, it gives CASSSPGHMGLAEAFF.

The chain has TRBV20-1 and TRBJ1-2, with D unresolved. This CDR3 has 11 amino acids. CDR1 is DFQATT, CDR2 SNEGSKA, per germline (reference sequence). V gave up 5 bases and J gave up 7 bases, with 11 bases separating them. The chain's CDR3 is CSAPPVGGYTF. The DNA of the CDR3 is TGCAGTGCTCCCCCCGTCGGTGGCTACACCTTC.

This rearrangement joins TRBV5-1 to TRBJ1-2, with a possible D match to TRBD1 (5 bases). Per germline, CDR1 SGHRS and CDR2 YFSETQ. The V gene lost 3 bases and the J gene lost 4 bases, with 10 bases spanning the gap. This CDR3 has 13 amino acids. The CDR3: CASSSRGSYGYTF. CDR3 nucleotides: TGCGCCAGCAGCTCCCGGGGGAGCTATGGCTACACCTTC.

The chain is built from TRBV19 and TRBJ2-5, with 10 positions matching TRBD2. V was clipped by 4 bases and J by 2 bases; unmatched bases: 4. The length of the CDR3 is 15 residues. CDR1 LNHDA and CDR2 SQIVND come from the germline V gene (reference sequence). CDR3 loop: CASSKVSGGQETQYF. The CDR3 DNA follows: TGTGCCAGTAGTAAGGTTAGCGGGGGGCAAGAGACCCAGTACTTC.

The gene calls are TRBV6-1 and TRBJ2-4; 8 bases map to TRBD2. V shed 2 bases and J 6 bases; nucleotides not matched to a gene: 9. The CDR3 has 16 amino acids. Per germline, CDR1 MNHNS and CDR2 SASEGT. CDR3 in amino acids: CASSELRAGGSNIQYF. CDR3 in DNA: TGTGCCAGCAGTGAACTTAGGGCGGGAGGTTCAAACATTCAGTACTTC.

The chain links TRBV27 to TRBJ2-3, with TRBD1 matching 7 bases. Germline CDR1 MNHEY, CDR2 SMNVEV (reference sequence). This CDR3 has 15 amino acids. The J segment lost 2 bases and the V segment lost 9 bases, leaving 11 bases of the junction unmatched. The CDR3 sequence is CASSRSGQNTDTQYF. The CDR3 DNA reads TGTGCCAGTTCGAGGTCGGGACAGAACACAGATACGCAGTATTTT.

The V and J genes are TRBV7-2 and TRBJ2-7, with TRBD1 matching 8 bases. J lost 2 bases, V lost 4 bases, and 4 bases had no gene match. The CDR3 is 14 amino acids. Germline CDR1 is SGHTA and CDR2 is FQGNSA. DNA of the CDR3: TGTGCCAGCAGCTCGACAGGGGCACCCTACGAGCAGTACTTC. Translated, it gives CASSSTGAPYEQYF.

This chain links TRBV7-9 with TRBJ2-1; possibly TRBD2 for D (6 bases). Germline lookup yields CDR1 SEHNR and CDR2 FQNEAQ (reference sequence). V lost 5 bases to trimming and J lost 3 bases, with 8 bases between them. The CDR3 loop spans 13 amino acids. CDR3 in amino acids: CASSGTFYNEQFF. The CDR3 bases are TGTGCCAGCAGCGGGACTTTCTACAATGAGCAGTTCTTC.